This is a list of T cell receptor beta chains from one sample in a study of T cells in Graves' hyperthyroidism and ophthalmopathy. Each CDR3 protein gets one entry after TCRdb re-called the multiplex PCR reads with MiXCR. The data contain around 540,000 distinct CDR3 sequences, under 60% of them singletons. The sequenced sample consisted of peripheral blood or thyroid tissue (not recorded which). These receptors all come from a woman aged 18-29 years with Graves' hyperthyroidism. Each CDR3 is given with its conserved first and last residue. D genes are given only for firm matches. Clone size is shown for a subset of rows, as once, few, many or a class of expanded clone.

j_call,clone_size,v_call,d_call,cdr3_aa,cdr3_nt
TRBJ2-7,.,TRBV6-6,TRBD2,CASSRLAGREQYF,TGTGCCAGCAGTAGACTAGCGGGACGCGAGCAGTACTTC
TRBJ1-5,.,TRBV19,.,CASSIFTGALYQPQHF,TGTGCCAGTAGTATATTTACAGGAGCATTGTATCAGCCCCAGCATTTT
TRBJ2-6,.,TRBV7-9,.,CASSLAGVSGANVLTF,TGTGCCAGCAGCTTAGCGGGGGTCTCTGGGGCCAACGTCCTGACTTTC
TRBJ2-5,few,TRBV24-1,TRBD1,CASRVGQYQETQYF,TGTGCCAGCAGAGTGGGACAGTACCAAGAGACCCAGTACTTC
TRBJ1-2,.,TRBV13,TRBD1,CATSTWTGFDGYTF,TGTGCCACCAGCACATGGACAGGGTTTGATGGCTACACCTTC
TRBJ1-2,.,TRBV6-4,TRBD1,CASSAGQPGGYGYTF,TGTGCCAGCAGCGCGGGACAGCCGGGGGGGTATGGCTACACCTTC
TRBJ2-7,once,TRBV29-1,TRBD1,CSVRTGESYEQYF,TGCAGCGTCAGGACAGGGGAGTCCTACGAGCAGTACTTC
TRBJ2-5,.,TRBV5-1,TRBD2,CASTLLGVAGVETQYF,TGCGCCAGCACCCTCCTCGGTGTAGCGGGAGTTGAGACCCAGTACTTC
TRBJ2-7,.,TRBV19,.,CASSIGSSASYEQYF,TGTGCCAGTAGTATAGGAAGTTCGGCTAGCTACGAGCAGTACTTC
TRBJ1-1,few,TRBV5-6,.,CASSLARAGNTEAFF,TGTGCCAGCAGCTTGGCCAGGGCAGGGAACACTGAAGCTTTCTTT
TRBJ1-1,.,TRBV2,.,CASSGRTNPGAFF,TGTGCCAGCAGTGGTAGGACGAACCCGGGGGCTTTCTTT
TRBJ1-4,.,TRBV25-1,.,CASSDPTTRTTNEKLFF,TGTGCCAGCAGTGACCCAACGACAAGGACGACTAATGAAAAACTGTTTTTT
TRBJ1-5,many,TRBV2,TRBD1,CASSNDRGLRPQHF,TGTGCCAGCAGTAACGACAGGGGCTTGCGGCCCCAGCATTTT
TRBJ1-4,many,TRBV10-3,.,CAISEQAGINEKLFF,TGTGCCATCAGTGAGCAGGCCGGAATTAATGAAAAACTGTTTTTT
TRBJ1-2,few,TRBV5-1,TRBD1,CASSLVRGQENYGYTF,TGCGCCAGCAGCTTGGTGAGGGGACAGGAGAACTATGGCTACACCTTC
TRBJ1-1,.,TRBV6-5,.,CAISYLRGNTEAFF,TGTGCCATCAGTTACTTAAGAGGTAACACTGAAGCTTTCTTT
TRBJ1-6,few,TRBV2,TRBD1,CASSEGQGSYNSPLHF,TGTGCCAGCAGCGAGGGACAGGGGTCCTATAATTCACCCCTCCACTTT
TRBJ1-1,.,TRBV7-4,TRBD1,CASNLQGGTGPKGGEAFF,TGTGCCAGCAATCTTCAGGGTGGGACAGGACCCAAAGGCGGTGAAGCTTTCTTT
TRBJ1-4,few,TRBV7-9,TRBD1,CASSYGTGWNEKLFF,TGTGCCAGCAGCTACGGGACAGGTTGGAATGAAAAACTGTTTTTT
TRBJ2-7,.,TRBV10-3,TRBD1,CAISDETGGYEQYF,TGTGCCATCAGTGATGAGACAGGGGGCTACGAGCAGTACTTC
TRBJ2-6,many,TRBV7-8,.,CASSFGSGANVLTF,TGTGCCAGCAGCTTTGGGTCTGGGGCCAACGTCCTGACTTTC
TRBJ2-7,.,TRBV6-5,TRBD1,CASSGQAGEQYF,TGTGCCAGCAGCGGACAGGCAGGGGAGCAGTACTTC
TRBJ2-7,.,TRBV12-1,.,CASSFFGPGGQYF,TGTGCCAGCAGCTTTTTCGGTCCAGGAGGGCAGTACTTC
TRBJ1-6,.,TRBV7-9,TRBD1,CASSQIRTGARRSPLHF,TGCGCCAGCAGCCAAATCCGGACAGGGGCGCGAAGATCACCCCTCCACTTT
TRBJ2-7,.,TRBV20-1,.,CSARDSGVPSYEQYF,TGCAGTGCTAGAGATTCGGGGGTCCCTTCCTACGAGCAGTACTTC
TRBJ2-6,few,TRBV2,.,CASSEGSEAF,TGTGCCAGCAGTGAAGGGTCTGAAGCTTTC
TRBJ1-2,.,TRBV12-3/TRBV12-4,.,CASSYRAYGYTF,TGTGCCAGCAGTTACAGGGCCTATGGCTACACCTTC
TRBJ1-5,.,TRBV9,.,CASSVSGGLNQPQHF,TGTGCCAGCAGCGTATCTGGGGGGTTGAATCAGCCCCAGCATTTT
TRBJ2-6,few,TRBV29-1,TRBD1,CSVEEAGGYSGANVLTF,TGCAGCGTTGAAGAGGCAGGGGGTTACTCTGGGGCCAACGTCCTGACTTTC
TRBJ1-4,many,TRBV10-3,.,CAISESSGFNEKLFF,TGTGCCATCAGTGAGTCAAGCGGTTTTAATGAAAAACTGTTTTTT
TRBJ2-7,.,TRBV7-9,TRBD2,CASSVRLGTSVLYEQYF,TGTGCCAGCAGCGTACGGTTGGGGACTAGCGTTCTCTACGAGCAGTACTTC
TRBJ2-5,many,TRBV2,TRBD1,CASSVPGGAQETQYF,TGTGCCAGCAGTGTCCCAGGGGGAGCCCAAGAGACCCAGTACTTC
TRBJ2-2,.,TRBV29-1,.,CSATKTGELFF,TGCAGCGCGACAAAAACCGGGGAGCTGTTTTTT
TRBJ1-5,many,TRBV2,.,CASSEPNQPQHF,TGTGCCAGCAGTGAACCCAATCAGCCCCAGCATTTT
TRBJ1-2,.,TRBV15,.,CATVGDYGYTF,TGTGCCACCGTGGGTGACTATGGCTACACCTTC
TRBJ1-5,.,TRBV5-8,TRBD1,CASSLVGTGGTPQHF,TGTGCCAGCAGCTTGGTCGGGACAGGGGGAACGCCCCAGCATTTT
TRBJ1-2,.,TRBV6-5,.,CASKGPGYTF,TGTGCCAGCAAGGGCCCGGGCTACACCTTC
TRBJ1-2,.,TRBV2,.,CASSYDNNYGYTF,TGTGCCAGCAGTTACGATAATAACTATGGCTACACCTTC
TRBJ2-7,.,TRBV19,.,CASSVRVGSSYEQYF,TGTGCCAGTAGTGTCCGGGTAGGGAGCTCCTACGAGCAGTACTTC
TRBJ1-6,few,TRBV20-1,.,CSGTDNSPLHF,TGCAGTGGGACAGATAATTCACCCCTCCACTTT
TRBJ2-6,.,TRBV7-2,.,CASGETYSGANVLTF,TGTGCCAGTGGGGAGACCTACTCTGGGGCCAACGTCCTGACTTTC
TRBJ2-7,many,TRBV20-1,.,CSASPSGNEQYF,TGCAGTGCTAGTCCAAGCGGAAACGAGCAGTACTTC
TRBJ1-5,many,TRBV7-3,.,CASSLGPNQPQHF,TGTGCCAGCAGCTTAGGCCCCAATCAGCCCCAGCATTTT
TRBJ2-5,many,TRBV10-2,TRBD1,CASSAQGFRETQYF,TGCGCCAGCAGTGCACAGGGGTTTCGAGAGACCCAGTACTTC
TRBJ2-6,many,TRBV24-1,.,CATSEEYGDGANVLTF,TGTGCCACCAGTGAAGAGTATGGGGATGGGGCCAACGTCCTGACTTTC
TRBJ1-4,.,TRBV2,.,CASSEVGEKLFF,TGTGCCAGCAGTGAAGTGGGTGAAAAACTGTTTTTT
TRBJ1-4,few,TRBV25-1,TRBD1,CASTSLTGGMGKLFF,TGTGCCAGCACTTCCCTGACAGGGGGCATGGGAAAACTGTTTTTT